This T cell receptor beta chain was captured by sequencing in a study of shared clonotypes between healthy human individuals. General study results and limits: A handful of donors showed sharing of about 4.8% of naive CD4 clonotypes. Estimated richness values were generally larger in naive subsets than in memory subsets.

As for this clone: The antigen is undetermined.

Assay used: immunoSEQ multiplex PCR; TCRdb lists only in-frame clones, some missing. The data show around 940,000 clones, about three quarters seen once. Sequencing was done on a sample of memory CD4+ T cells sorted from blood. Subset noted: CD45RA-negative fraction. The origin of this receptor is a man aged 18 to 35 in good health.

Written as DNA, the CDR3 is TGTGCCAGTAGTATAGCCAGGGAAGAGACCCAGTACTTC. Translating it yields CASSIAREETQYF. The chain recombines TRBV19 with TRBJ2-5; a possible D gene is TRBD1 (5 bases). CDR1 and CDR2 from the germline V gene are LNHDA and SQIVND (reference sequence). The CDR3 has 13 amino acids. Trimming took off 1 base at V and 3 bases at J, with 6 bases between the two ends.